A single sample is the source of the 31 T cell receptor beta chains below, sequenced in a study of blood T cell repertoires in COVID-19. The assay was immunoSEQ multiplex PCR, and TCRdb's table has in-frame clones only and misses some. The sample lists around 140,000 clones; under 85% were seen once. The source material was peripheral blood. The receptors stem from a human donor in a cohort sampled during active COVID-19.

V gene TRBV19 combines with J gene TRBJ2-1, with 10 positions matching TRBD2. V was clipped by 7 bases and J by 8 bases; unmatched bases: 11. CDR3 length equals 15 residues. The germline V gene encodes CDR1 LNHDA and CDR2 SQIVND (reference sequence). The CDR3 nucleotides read TGTGCCAGTAATAAGCTAGCGGGAGTGGGTTATGAGCAGTTCTTC. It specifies CASNKLAGVGYEQFF.

This chain's CDR3 is CASSILSDQPQHF. DNA for the CDR3: TGTGCCAGCAGCATACTTAGTGATCAGCCCCAGCATTTT. The chain employs TRBV12-3 or TRBV12-4 and TRBJ1-5; no definite D call. Trimming shortened V by 6 bases and J by 5 bases, and 11 bases separated the two germline ends. The CDR3 runs to 13 residues.

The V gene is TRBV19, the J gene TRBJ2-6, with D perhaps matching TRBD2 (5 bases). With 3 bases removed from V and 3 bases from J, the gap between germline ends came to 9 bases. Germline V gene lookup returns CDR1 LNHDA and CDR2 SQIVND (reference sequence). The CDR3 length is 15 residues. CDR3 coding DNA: TGTGCCAGTAGTATCTCTGGAGGTGGGGCCAACGTCCTGACTTTC. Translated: CASSISGGGANVLTF.

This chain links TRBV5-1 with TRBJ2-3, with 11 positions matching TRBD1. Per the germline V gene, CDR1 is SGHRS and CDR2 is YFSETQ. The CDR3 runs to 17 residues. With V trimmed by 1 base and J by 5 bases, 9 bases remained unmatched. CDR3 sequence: CASSLLGQGAVLDTQYF. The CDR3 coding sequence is TGCGCCAGCAGCTTGTTAGGACAGGGGGCAGTTTTAGATACGCAGTATTTT.

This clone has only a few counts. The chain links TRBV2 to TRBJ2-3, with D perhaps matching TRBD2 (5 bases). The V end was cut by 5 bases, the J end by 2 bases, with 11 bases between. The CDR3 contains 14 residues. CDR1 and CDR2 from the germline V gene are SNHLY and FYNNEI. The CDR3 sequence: CASSKDYATDTQYF. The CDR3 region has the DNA TGTGCCAGCAGTAAAGACTACGCCACAGATACGCAGTATTTT.

CDR3 loop: CASSPQGTLTPQYF. The CDR3 DNA sequence: TGCGCCAGCAGCCCACAGGGAACCCTTACCCCTCAGTATTTT. The rearrangement joins TRBV5-1 to TRBJ2-3; the D gene is possibly TRBD1 (6 bases). The CDR3 is 14 amino acids. The germline V gene has CDR1 SGHRS and CDR2 YFSETQ. V was trimmed by 4 bases and J by 12 bases, leaving 21 bases between them.

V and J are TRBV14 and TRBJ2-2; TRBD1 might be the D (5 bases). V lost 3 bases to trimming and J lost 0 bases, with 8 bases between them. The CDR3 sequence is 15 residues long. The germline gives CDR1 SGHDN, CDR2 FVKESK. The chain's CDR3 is CASSQTVANTGELFF. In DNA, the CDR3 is TGTGCCAGCAGCCAGACAGTCGCGAACACCGGGGAGCTGTTTTTT.

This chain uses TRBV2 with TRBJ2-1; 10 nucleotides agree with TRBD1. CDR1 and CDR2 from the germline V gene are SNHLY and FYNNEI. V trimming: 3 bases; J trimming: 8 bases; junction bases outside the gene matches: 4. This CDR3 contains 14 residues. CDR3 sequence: CASSDGQGVHEQFF. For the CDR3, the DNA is TGTGCCAGCAGTGACGGACAGGGGGTCCATGAGCAGTTCTTC.

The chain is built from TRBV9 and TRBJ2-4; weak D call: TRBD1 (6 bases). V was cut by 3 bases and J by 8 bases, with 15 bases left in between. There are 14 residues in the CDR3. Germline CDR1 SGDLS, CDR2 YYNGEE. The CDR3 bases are TGTGCCAGCAGCGATCAAACAGGGAGTGACATTCAGTACTTC. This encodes CASSDQTGSDIQYF.

The CDR3 nucleotides read TGTGCCAGCAGTTCTTTGACACCCGGCACAGATACGCAGTATTTT. Its translation: CASSSLTPGTDTQYF. The chain recombines TRBV6-2 or TRBV6-3 with TRBJ2-3; no clear D gene. Trimming cost V 4 bases and J 1 base, with 12 bases left between them. The CDR3 length is 15 residues. The germline V gene encodes CDR1 MNHEY and CDR2 SVGEGT.

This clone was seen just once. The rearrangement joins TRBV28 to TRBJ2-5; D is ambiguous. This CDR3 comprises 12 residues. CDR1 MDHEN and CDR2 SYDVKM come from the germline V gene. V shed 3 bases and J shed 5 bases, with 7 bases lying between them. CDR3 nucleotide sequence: TGTGCCAGCAGTTTCCCTTTGGAGACCCAGTACTTC. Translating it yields CASSFPLETQYF.

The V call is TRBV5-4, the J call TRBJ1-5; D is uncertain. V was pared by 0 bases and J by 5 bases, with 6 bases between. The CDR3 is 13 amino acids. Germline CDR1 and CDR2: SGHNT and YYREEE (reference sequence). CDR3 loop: CASSLAGDQPQHF. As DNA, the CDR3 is TGTGCCAGCAGCTTGGCCGGGGATCAGCCCCAGCATTTT.

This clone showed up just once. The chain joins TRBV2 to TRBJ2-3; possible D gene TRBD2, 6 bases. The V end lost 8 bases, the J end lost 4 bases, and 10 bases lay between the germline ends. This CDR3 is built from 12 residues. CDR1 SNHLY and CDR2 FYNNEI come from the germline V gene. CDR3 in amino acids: CASVREADTQYF. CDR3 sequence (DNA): TGTGCCAGCGTGAGGGAGGCAGATACGCAGTATTTT.

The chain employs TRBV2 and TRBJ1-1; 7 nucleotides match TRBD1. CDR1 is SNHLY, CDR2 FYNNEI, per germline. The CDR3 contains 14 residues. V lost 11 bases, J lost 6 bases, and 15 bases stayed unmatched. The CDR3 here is CASTKSGTAPEAFF. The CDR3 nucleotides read TGTGCCTCAACCAAGTCCGGGACAGCACCTGAAGCTTTCTTT.

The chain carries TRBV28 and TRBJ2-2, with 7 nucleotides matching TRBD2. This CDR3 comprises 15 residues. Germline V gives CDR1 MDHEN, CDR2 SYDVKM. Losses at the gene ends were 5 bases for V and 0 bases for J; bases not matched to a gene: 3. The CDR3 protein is CASSRAGANTGELFF. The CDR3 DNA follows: TGTGCCAGCAGTAGGGCGGGGGCGAACACCGGGGAGCTGTTTTTT.

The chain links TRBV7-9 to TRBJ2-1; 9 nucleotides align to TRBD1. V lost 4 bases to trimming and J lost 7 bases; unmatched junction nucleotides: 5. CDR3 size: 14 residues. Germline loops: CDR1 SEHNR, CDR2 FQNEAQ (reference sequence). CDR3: CASSSRDRVNEQFF. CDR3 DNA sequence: TGTGCCAGCAGCTCACGGGACAGGGTGAATGAGCAGTTCTTC.

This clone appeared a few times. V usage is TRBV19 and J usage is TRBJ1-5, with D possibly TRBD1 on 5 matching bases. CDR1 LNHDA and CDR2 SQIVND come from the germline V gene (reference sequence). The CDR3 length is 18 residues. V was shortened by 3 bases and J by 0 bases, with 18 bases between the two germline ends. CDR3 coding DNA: TGTGCCAGTAGTATGCGGAGGGGAGTAGGAATTAGCAATCAGCCCCAGCATTTT. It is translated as CASSMRRGVGISNQPQHF.

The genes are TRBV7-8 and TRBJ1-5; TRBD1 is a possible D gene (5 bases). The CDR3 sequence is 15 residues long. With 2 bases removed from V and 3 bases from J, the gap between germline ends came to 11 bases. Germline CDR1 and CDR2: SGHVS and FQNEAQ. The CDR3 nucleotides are TGTGCCAGCAGCTTATCGACAGTCTACAATCAGCCCCAGCATTTT. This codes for CASSLSTVYNQPQHF.

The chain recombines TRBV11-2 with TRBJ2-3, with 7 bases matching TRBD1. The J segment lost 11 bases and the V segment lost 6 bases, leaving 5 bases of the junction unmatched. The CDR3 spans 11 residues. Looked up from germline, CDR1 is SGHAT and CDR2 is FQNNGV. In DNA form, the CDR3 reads TGTGCCAGCAGGGACCGACAGGGGCAGTATTTT. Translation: CASRDRQGQYF.

The chain's CDR3 is CATSDHGQGVTGELFF. CDR3 in DNA: TGTGCCACCAGTGACCACGGGCAGGGGGTCACCGGGGAGCTGTTTTTT. The chain carries TRBV24-1 and TRBJ2-2; the match to TRBD1 covers 7 bases. V trimming: 4 bases; J trimming: 4 bases; junction bases outside the gene matches: 8. The CDR3 extends over 16 amino acids. Germline lookup yields CDR1 KGHDR and CDR2 SFDVKD.

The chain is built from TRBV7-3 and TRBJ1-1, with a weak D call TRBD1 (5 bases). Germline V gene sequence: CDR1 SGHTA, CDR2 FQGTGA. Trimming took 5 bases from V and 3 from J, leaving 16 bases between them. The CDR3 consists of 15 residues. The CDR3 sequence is CASSPGGSGDTEAFF. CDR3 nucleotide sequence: TGTGCCAGCAGCCCCGGCGGGTCGGGGGACACTGAAGCTTTCTTT.

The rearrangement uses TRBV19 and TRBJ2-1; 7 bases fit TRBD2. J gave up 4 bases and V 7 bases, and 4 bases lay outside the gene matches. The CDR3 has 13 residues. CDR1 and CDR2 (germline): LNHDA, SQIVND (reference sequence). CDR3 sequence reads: CASMGAGYNEQFF. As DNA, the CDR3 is TGTGCCAGTATGGGAGCGGGGTACAATGAGCAGTTCTTC.

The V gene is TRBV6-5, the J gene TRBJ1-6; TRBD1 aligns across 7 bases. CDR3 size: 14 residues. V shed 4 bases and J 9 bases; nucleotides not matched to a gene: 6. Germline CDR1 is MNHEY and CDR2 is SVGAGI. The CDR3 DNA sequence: TGTGCCAGCAGTTTGACAGGGTTTACTTCACCCCTCCACTTT. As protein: CASSLTGFTSPLHF.

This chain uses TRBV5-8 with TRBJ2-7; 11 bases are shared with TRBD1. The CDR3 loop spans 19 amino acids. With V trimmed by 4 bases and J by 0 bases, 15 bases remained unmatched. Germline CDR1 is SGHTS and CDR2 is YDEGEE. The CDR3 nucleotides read TGTGCCAGCAGCCCCGGGACAGGGGGTTCTAGCGGGCACTCCTACGAGCAGTACTTC. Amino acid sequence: CASSPGTGGSSGHSYEQYF.

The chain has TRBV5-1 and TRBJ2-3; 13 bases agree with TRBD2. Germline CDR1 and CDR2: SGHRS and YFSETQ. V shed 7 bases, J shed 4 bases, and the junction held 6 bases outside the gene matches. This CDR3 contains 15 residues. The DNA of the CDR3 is TGCGCCAGCGGAGGACTAGCGGGAGAGGCAGATACGCAGTATTTT. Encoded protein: CASGGLAGEADTQYF.

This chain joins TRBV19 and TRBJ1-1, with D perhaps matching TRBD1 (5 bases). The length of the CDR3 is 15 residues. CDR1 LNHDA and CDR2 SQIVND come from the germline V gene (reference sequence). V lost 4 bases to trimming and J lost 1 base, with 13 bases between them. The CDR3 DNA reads TGTGCCAGTAGTACCCGCCGACAGACGAACACTGAAGCTTTCTTT. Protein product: CASSTRRQTNTEAFF.

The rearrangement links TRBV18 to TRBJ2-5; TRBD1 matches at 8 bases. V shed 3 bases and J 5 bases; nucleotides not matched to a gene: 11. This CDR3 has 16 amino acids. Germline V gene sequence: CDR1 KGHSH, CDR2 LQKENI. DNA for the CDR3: TGTGCCAGCTCACCCCCGAGTAGCAGGGGGCCGGAGACCCAGTACTTC. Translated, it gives CASSPPSSRGPETQYF.

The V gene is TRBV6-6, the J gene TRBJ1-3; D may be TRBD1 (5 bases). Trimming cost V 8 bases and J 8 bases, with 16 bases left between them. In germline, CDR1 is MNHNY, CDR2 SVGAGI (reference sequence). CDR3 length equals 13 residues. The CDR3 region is CASGEAGTDTIYF. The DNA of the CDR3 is TGTGCCAGCGGGGAGGCGGGGACGGACACCATATATTTT.

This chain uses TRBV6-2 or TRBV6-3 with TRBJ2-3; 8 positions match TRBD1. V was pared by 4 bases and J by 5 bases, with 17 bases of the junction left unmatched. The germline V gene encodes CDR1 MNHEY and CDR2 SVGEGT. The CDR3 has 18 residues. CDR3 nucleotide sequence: TGTGCCAGCAGTTCAAGCGGGTCGCTCAGGGGGCTTGGAGATACGCAGTATTTT. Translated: CASSSSGSLRGLGDTQYF.

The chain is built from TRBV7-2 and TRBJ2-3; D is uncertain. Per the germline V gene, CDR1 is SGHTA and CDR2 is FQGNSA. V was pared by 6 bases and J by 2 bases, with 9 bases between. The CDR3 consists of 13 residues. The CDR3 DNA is TGTGCCAGCAGACTACTTCCCACAGATACGCAGTATTTT. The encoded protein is CASRLLPTDTQYF.

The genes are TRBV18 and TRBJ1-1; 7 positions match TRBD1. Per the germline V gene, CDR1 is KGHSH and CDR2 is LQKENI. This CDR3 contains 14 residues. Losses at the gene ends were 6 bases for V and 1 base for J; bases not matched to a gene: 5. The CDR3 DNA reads TGTGCCAGCTCGTCCGGGACAGCGAACACTGAAGCTTTCTTT. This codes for CASSSGTANTEAFF.